The rows below give T cell receptor beta chains drawn from one sample of a study of blood T cell repertoires in COVID-19. TCRdb keeps only in-frame clones here, not all; method: immunoSEQ multiplex PCR. Of around 70,000 clones in the sample, approximately 79% were seen once. The sample taken for sequencing was peripheral blood. The source is a man aged 55 to 70 with active or convalescent COVID-19. CDR3s include the opening cysteine and the closing phenylalanine or tryptophan. The D gene is left open where the match is weak. Clone size is given for some rows only: seen once, a few or many times, or a class if the clone is expanded.

d_gene: TRBD1
j_gene: TRBJ2-1
v_gene: TRBV24-1
abundance: few
CDR3aa: CATSDWDSDNEQFF
CDR3nt: TGTGCCACCAGTGATTGGGACAGCGACAATGAGCAGTTCTTC

d_gene: TRBD1
j_gene: TRBJ1-5
v_gene: TRBV6-5
abundance: NA
CDR3aa: CASRMDRAQPQHF
CDR3nt: TGTGCCAGCAGAATGGACAGGGCTCAGCCCCAGCATTTT

d_gene: NA
j_gene: TRBJ1-2
v_gene: TRBV7-9
abundance: NA
CDR3aa: CASSFPGLTQGYTF
CDR3nt: TGTGCCAGCAGCTTCCCCGGCCTCACACAGGGCTACACCTTC

d_gene: NA
j_gene: TRBJ1-1
v_gene: TRBV3-1/TRBV3-2
abundance: NA
CDR3aa: CASAYGGALEAFF
CDR3nt: TGTGCCAGCGCCTACGGCGGTGCCCTTGAGGCTTTCTTT

d_gene: NA
j_gene: TRBJ2-3
v_gene: TRBV7-2
abundance: NA
CDR3aa: CASSGDTFTDTQYF
CDR3nt: TGTGCCAGCAGCGGGGACACATTCACAGATACGCAGTATTTT

d_gene: NA
j_gene: TRBJ2-7
v_gene: TRBV7-9
abundance: NA
CDR3aa: CASIRVGFSNEQYF
CDR3nt: TGTGCCAGCATCCGGGTCGGGTTCTCGAACGAGCAGTACTTC

d_gene: TRBD1
j_gene: TRBJ1-1
v_gene: TRBV18
abundance: NA
CDR3aa: CASSPAVQGTEAFF
CDR3nt: TGTGCCAGCTCACCAGCAGTACAGGGGACTGAAGCTTTCTTT

d_gene: NA
j_gene: TRBJ1-1
v_gene: TRBV29-1
abundance: NA
CDR3aa: CSVGYPEAPGTEAFF
CDR3nt: TGCAGCGTTGGATATCCGGAGGCCCCGGGAACTGAAGCTTTCTTT

d_gene: NA
j_gene: TRBJ2-5
v_gene: TRBV20-1
abundance: NA
CDR3aa: CTGDFQETQYF
CDR3nt: TGCACCGGGGATTTCCAAGAGACCCAGTACTTC

d_gene: NA
j_gene: TRBJ2-7
v_gene: TRBV28
abundance: NA
CDR3aa: CASSLVQGTAYEQYF
CDR3nt: TGTGCCAGCAGTTTAGTCCAGGGAACAGCGTACGAGCAGTACTTC